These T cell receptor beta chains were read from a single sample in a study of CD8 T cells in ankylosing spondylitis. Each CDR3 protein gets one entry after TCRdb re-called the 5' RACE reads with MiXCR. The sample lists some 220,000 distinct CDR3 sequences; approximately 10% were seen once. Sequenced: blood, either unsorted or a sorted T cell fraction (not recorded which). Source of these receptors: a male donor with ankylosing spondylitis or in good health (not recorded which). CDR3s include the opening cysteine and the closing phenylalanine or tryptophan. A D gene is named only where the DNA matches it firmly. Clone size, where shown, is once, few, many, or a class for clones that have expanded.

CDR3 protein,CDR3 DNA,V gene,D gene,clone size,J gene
CATSEAGTGVGELFF,TGTGCCACCAGTGAAGCCGGGACAGGGGTCGGGGAGCTGTTTTTT,TRBV24-1,TRBD1,.,TRBJ2-2
CASSPASGGSYNEQFF,TGTGCCAGCTCACCTGCTAGCGGGGGATCCTACAATGAGCAGTTCTTC,TRBV18,TRBD2,many,TRBJ2-1
CASQEGSGANVLTF,TGTGCCAGCCAAGAAGGGTCTGGGGCCAACGTCCTGACTTTC,TRBV7-2,.,.,TRBJ2-6
CASSPGFGGSPLHF,TGTGCCAGCAGCCCAGGGTTCGGAGGTTCACCCCTCCACTTT,TRBV3-1,.,many,TRBJ1-6
CSARGLAFYNEQFF,TGCAGTGCTAGAGGTCTAGCGTTCTACAATGAGCAGTTCTTC,TRBV20-1,.,.,TRBJ2-1
CASSLIPGQGSPGANVLTF,TGCGCCAGCAGCTTGATTCCGGGACAGGGGAGCCCAGGGGCCAACGTCCTGACTTTC,TRBV5-1,TRBD1,many,TRBJ2-6
CASSFSGGAWEQFF,TGTGCCAGTAGTTTTAGCGGGGGGGCCTGGGAGCAGTTCTTC,TRBV19,TRBD2,.,TRBJ2-1
CASSGVYEGTEAFF,TGTGCCAGCAGTGGCGTCTATGAAGGAACTGAAGCTTTCTTT,TRBV2,.,few,TRBJ1-1
CATSTSAGIQYF,TGTGCCACCAGCACCTCCGCAGGGATCCAGTACTTC,TRBV15,.,many,TRBJ2-7
CASSLVQQAFF,TGTGCCAGCAGCTTAGTTCAACAAGCTTTCTTT,TRBV7-9,.,few,TRBJ1-1
CASSLESVLTTAGYTF,TGCGCCAGCAGCTTGGAAAGTGTCCTGACGACGGCTGGCTACACCTTC,TRBV5-1,.,.,TRBJ1-2
CAWSYTANYGYTF,TGTGCCTGGAGTTACACAGCTAACTATGGCTACACCTTC,TRBV30,.,.,TRBJ1-2
CASSSRGLFRAETQYF,TGTGCCAGCAGCTCCCGTGGACTATTCCGGGCAGAGACCCAGTACTTC,TRBV7-8,.,.,TRBJ2-5
CASSILVATGGELFF,TGTGCCAGTAGTATCTTAGTAGCGACGGGCGGGGAGCTGTTTTTT,TRBV19,.,many,TRBJ2-2
CASSNPSGGRDTQYF,TGTGCCAGCAGCAATCCTAGCGGGGGGAGGGATACGCAGTATTTT,TRBV3-1,TRBD2,few,TRBJ2-3
CASSLFPGQLKADTQYF,TGTGCCAGCTCACTCTTCCCGGGACAACTGAAGGCAGATACGCAGTATTTT,TRBV18,.,.,TRBJ2-3
CASSPRGSRDTEAFF,TGTGCCAGCTCACCAAGGGGCAGTAGGGACACTGAAGCTTTCTTT,TRBV18,.,few,TRBJ1-1
CASSLTGSGELFF,TGCGCCAGCAGCTTGACAGGGTCCGGGGAGCTGTTTTTT,TRBV5-1,.,many,TRBJ2-2
CASSLGTGKNSPLHF,TGCGCCAGCAGCCTCGGGACAGGGAAAAATTCACCCCTCCACTTT,TRBV5-1,TRBD1,many,TRBJ1-6
CVSSLTGEANYGYTF,TGTGTCAGCAGCTTAACGGGGGAAGCTAACTATGGCTACACCTTC,TRBV7-9,.,.,TRBJ1-2
CASRGLAGAQETQYF,TGTGCCAGTAGGGGACTAGCGGGGGCACAAGAGACCCAGTACTTC,TRBV12-3/TRBV12-4,TRBD2,many,TRBJ2-5
CASSQGKGQPQHF,TGTGCCAGTTCCCAAGGAAAGGGGCAGCCCCAGCATTTT,TRBV19,.,few,TRBJ1-5
CSADKREVYNEQFF,TGCAGTGCCGACAAGCGGGAGGTTTACAATGAGCAGTTCTTC,TRBV20-1,TRBD2,once,TRBJ2-1
CASNSLPGVRTDTQYF,TGTGCCAGCAACTCACTCCCGGGAGTGAGGACAGATACGCAGTATTTT,TRBV12-3/TRBV12-4,.,many,TRBJ2-3
CAISEQDTGELFF,TGTGCCATCAGTGAGCAGGACACCGGGGAGCTGTTTTTT,TRBV10-3,.,many,TRBJ2-2
CASSEGSGSAEAFF,TGCGCCAGCAGTGAGGGGTCAGGGTCGGCTGAAGCTTTCTTT,TRBV10-1,.,.,TRBJ1-1
CASSESRWGGNTIYF,TGTGCCAGCAGTGAATCTAGGTGGGGCGGAAACACCATATATTTT,TRBV25-1,.,many,TRBJ1-3
CASSYSSALSLNYGYTF,TGTGCCAGCAGTTACTCGTCAGCCCTATCACTTAACTATGGCTACACCTTC,TRBV6-5,.,many,TRBJ1-2
CASTPGQGTDTQYF,TGCGCCAGCACTCCGGGACAGGGTACAGATACGCAGTATTTT,TRBV5-1,TRBD1,many,TRBJ2-3
CSASSPAGGRSLSGYTF,TGCAGTGCTAGTAGTCCCGCAGGGGGCAGATCCCTCTCTGGCTACACCTTC,TRBV20-1,TRBD1,many,TRBJ1-2
CASSSSGMNTEAFF,TGCGCCAGCAGCTCAAGTGGAATGAACACTGAAGCTTTCTTT,TRBV5-1,.,.,TRBJ1-1
CASRGEETQYF,TGTGCCAGCCGCGGGGAAGAGACCCAGTACTTC,TRBV6-6,.,many,TRBJ2-5
CASSFSTPNTEAFF,TGTGCCAGCAGTTTTTCGACACCTAACACTGAAGCTTTCTTT,TRBV12-3/TRBV12-4,.,many,TRBJ1-1
CASSLVSTNEKLFF,TGCGCCAGCAGCTTGGTGTCAACTAATGAAAAACTGTTTTTT,TRBV5-1,.,many,TRBJ1-4
CSARDLVSSGGYEQFF,TGCAGTGCTAGAGATTTGGTATCCTCGGGGGGCTATGAGCAGTTCTTC,TRBV20-1,.,few,TRBJ2-1
CASSQDTLTGDEQYF,TGTGCCAGCAGCCAAGATACCCTTACAGGGGACGAGCAGTACTTC,TRBV3-1,TRBD1,.,TRBJ2-7
CASTTGGVVNIQYF,TGTGCCAGCACCACAGGGGGCGTTGTGAACATTCAGTACTTC,TRBV12-3/TRBV12-4,TRBD1,many,TRBJ2-4
CASSDVMGAGGAEAFF,TGTGCCAGCAGTGATGTTATGGGGGCAGGGGGAGCTGAAGCTTTCTTT,TRBV25-1,TRBD1,few,TRBJ1-1